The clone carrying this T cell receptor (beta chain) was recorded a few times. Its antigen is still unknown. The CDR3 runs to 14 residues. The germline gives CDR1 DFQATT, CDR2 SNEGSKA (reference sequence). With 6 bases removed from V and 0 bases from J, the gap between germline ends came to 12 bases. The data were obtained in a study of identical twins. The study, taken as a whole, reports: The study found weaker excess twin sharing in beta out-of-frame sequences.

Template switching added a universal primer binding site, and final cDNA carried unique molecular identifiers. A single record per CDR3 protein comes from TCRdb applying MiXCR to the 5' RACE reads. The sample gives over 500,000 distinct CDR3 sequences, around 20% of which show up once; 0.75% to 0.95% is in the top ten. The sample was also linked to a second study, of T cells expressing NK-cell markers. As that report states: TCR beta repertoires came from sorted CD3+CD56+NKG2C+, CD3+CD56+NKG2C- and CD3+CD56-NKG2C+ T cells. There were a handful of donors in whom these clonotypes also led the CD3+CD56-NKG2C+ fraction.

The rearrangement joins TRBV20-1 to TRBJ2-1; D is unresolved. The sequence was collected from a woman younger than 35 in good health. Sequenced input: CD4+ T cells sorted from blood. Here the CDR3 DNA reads TGCAGTGCGTTTACCTATTCCTCCTACAATGAGCAGTTCTTC. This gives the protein CSAFTYSSYNEQFF.